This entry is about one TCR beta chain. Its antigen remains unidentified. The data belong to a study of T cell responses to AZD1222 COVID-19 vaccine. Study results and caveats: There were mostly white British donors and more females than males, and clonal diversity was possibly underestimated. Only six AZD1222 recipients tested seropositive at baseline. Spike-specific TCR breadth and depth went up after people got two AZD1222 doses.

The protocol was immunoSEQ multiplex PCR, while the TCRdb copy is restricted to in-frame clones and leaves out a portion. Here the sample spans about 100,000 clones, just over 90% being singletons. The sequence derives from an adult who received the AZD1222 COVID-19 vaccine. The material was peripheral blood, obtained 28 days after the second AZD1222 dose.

CDR3 loop: CASSIDLGESSGANVLTF. Written as DNA, the CDR3 is TGTGCCAGTAGTATAGATCTAGGGGAAAGCTCTGGGGCCAACGTCCTGACTTTC. V usage is TRBV19 and J usage is TRBJ2-6; D is perhaps TRBD1 (5 bases). CDR1 LNHDA and CDR2 SQIVND come from the germline V gene (reference sequence). This CDR3 region has 18 residues. Trimming removed 0 bases from V and 0 bases from J, with 12 bases in between.